The 16 T cell receptor beta chains below come from one sample, sequenced in a study of T cell responses to AZD1222 COVID-19 vaccine. The protocol was immunoSEQ multiplex PCR, while the TCRdb copy is restricted to in-frame clones and leaves out a portion. The table includes more than 80,000 clones, 80% to 95% detected once. The sequencing here drew on peripheral blood, taken 28 days after the second AZD1222 dose. The receptors derive from an adult who received the AZD1222 COVID-19 vaccine.

The genes are TRBV5-4 and TRBJ1-1; D might be TRBD1 (5 bases). The CDR3 is 13 residues long. The germline V and J ends were trimmed by 1 base and 3 bases, with 7 bases remaining between them. CDR1 and CDR2 (germline): SGHNT, YYREEE (reference sequence). For the CDR3, the DNA is TGTGCCAGCAGCTTGAGGGGAGACACTGAAGCTTTCTTT. Its protein is CASSLRGDTEAFF.

This clone was counted a single time. The genes are TRBV7-3 and TRBJ2-1; D perhaps matches TRBD1 (6 bases). The germline V and J ends were trimmed by 1 base and 0 bases, with 10 bases remaining between them. CDR1 is SGHTA and CDR2 is FQGTGA in the germline V gene. CDR3 size: 16 residues. Written as DNA, the CDR3 is TGTGCCAGCAGCTTAAATGTGGGGGCCTCCTACAATGAGCAGTTCTTC. It encodes CASSLNVGASYNEQFF. Supplemented by reference TRBV7-3 and TRBJ2-1, the full variable domain reads GAGVSQTPSNKVTEKGKYVELRCDPISGHTALYWYRQSLGQGPEFLIYFQGTGAADDSGLPNDRFFAVRPEGSVSTLKIQRTERGDSAVYLCASSLNVGASYNEQFFGPGTRLTVL.

This chain uses TRBV9 with TRBJ2-3; 8 nucleotides align to TRBD1. V was clipped by 6 bases and J by 2 bases; unmatched bases: 14. There are 17 residues in the CDR3. Germline CDR1 reads SGDLS; CDR2 reads YYNGEE. The CDR3 DNA reads TGTGCCAGCAATGACATGGGTGGACAGGGAATCACAGATACGCAGTATTTT. It encodes CASNDMGGQGITDTQYF.

This chain uses TRBV5-6 with TRBJ2-7, with a tentative D call TRBD2 (7 bases). CDR1 and CDR2 from the germline V gene are SGHDT and YYEEEE. The germline V and J ends were trimmed by 4 bases and 4 bases, with 24 bases remaining between them. The CDR3 is 17 amino acids. The CDR3 nucleotides read TGTGCCAGCAGCATCTTGGGGGGGACCTACAGGGCTTACGAGCAGTACTTC. Amino acids: CASSILGGTYRAYEQYF.

The chain couples TRBV13 to TRBJ1-1; D is ambiguous. There are 13 residues in the CDR3. Germline-derived CDR1 and CDR2 are PRHDT and FYEKMQ (reference sequence). Trimming removed 2 bases at V and 1 base at J, with 5 bases between. CDR3 region: CASSLRPNTEAFF. CDR3 nucleotides: TGTGCCAGCAGCTTACGCCCGAACACTGAAGCTTTCTTT.

The chain employs TRBV6-5 and TRBJ2-3; no clear D gene. Trimming removed 11 bases at V and 5 bases at J, with 17 bases between. CDR3 length: 13 residues. CDR1 is MNHEY, CDR2 SVGAGI, per germline. The CDR3 DNA sequence: TGTGCCGCCACCCACAAACTTGGAGATACGCAGTATTTT. Translated, it gives CAATHKLGDTQYF.

The genes are TRBV27 and TRBJ2-7; TRBD1 agrees at 9 bases. Germline trimming cut 8 bases from V and 4 bases from J; bases unmatched to any gene: 12. Germline assignment: CDR1 MNHEY and CDR2 SMNVEV (reference sequence). The CDR3 consists of 15 residues. This CDR3 is CASWGPTGGAYEQYF. The DNA of the CDR3 is TGTGCCAGCTGGGGGCCGACAGGGGGTGCGTACGAGCAGTACTTC.

The chain is built from TRBV4-1 and TRBJ1-1; 7 bases are a match to TRBD1. With 1 base clipped from V and 8 bases from J, the junction kept 10 bases outside the gene matches. There are 15 residues in the CDR3. Looked up from germline, CDR1 is MGHRA and CDR2 is YSYEKL. The CDR3 sequence: CASSQVGQPRWEAFF. The CDR3 DNA reads as TGCGCCAGCAGCCAAGTGGGACAGCCAAGGTGGGAAGCTTTCTTT.

The chain links TRBV12-3 or TRBV12-4 to TRBJ1-1; perhaps TRBD1 as D (5 bases). The V and J ends lost 1 base and 6 bases respectively, with 9 bases between them. The CDR3 has 13 amino acids. The CDR3 region has the DNA TGTGCCAGCAGTTTAGGTCTCAGGGCTGAAGCTTTCTTT. Translated: CASSLGLRAEAFF.

The V and J genes are TRBV7-2 and TRBJ2-5, with a possible D match to TRBD2 (6 bases). The CDR3 covers 15 residues. Germline V gene lookup returns CDR1 SGHTA and CDR2 FQGNSA. V was trimmed by 6 bases and J by 2 bases, leaving 16 bases between them. CDR3 bases: TGTGCCAGCAGGCCCGGCGGGGTGAGTCAAGAGACCCAGTACTTC. This translates into CASRPGGVSQETQYF.

The chain is built from TRBV27 and TRBJ2-7, with D perhaps matching TRBD2 (5 bases). The germline V and J ends were trimmed by 8 bases and 0 bases, with 11 bases remaining between them. The germline V gene has CDR1 MNHEY and CDR2 SMNVEV (reference sequence). The CDR3 runs 13 residues. The CDR3 protein is CASQDSNSYEQYF. In nucleotides, the CDR3 is TGTGCCAGCCAGGACTCCAACTCCTACGAGCAGTACTTC.

The genes are TRBV5-8 and TRBJ1-3, with D possibly matching TRBD1 (6 bases). The CDR3 loop spans 16 amino acids. Trimming removed 4 bases from V and 0 bases from J, with 14 bases in between. From germline, CDR1 is SGHTS and CDR2 YDEGEE. The CDR3 nucleotides read TGTGCCAGCAGCCCCGGACAGCCTTCCTCTGGAAACACCATATATTTT. The encoded protein is CASSPGQPSSGNTIYF.

This clone was counted once. The genes are TRBV3-1 (or the pseudogene TRBV3-2) and TRBJ2-7; D remains unclear. Trimming pared 4 bases from V and 4 bases from J, leaving 8 bases between. This CDR3 is built from 12 residues. Germline loops: CDR1 LGHDT, CDR2 YNNKEL (reference sequence). CDR3 residues: CASSPPEYEQYF. In DNA form, the CDR3 reads TGTGCCAGCAGCCCCCCTGAGTACGAGCAGTACTTC.

This clone was picked up one time. The rearrangement joins TRBV18 to TRBJ1-4; maybe TRBD1 (5 bases). V dropped 3 bases and J dropped 8 bases, with 16 bases sitting between them. The CDR3 extends over 15 amino acids. Germline assignment: CDR1 KGHSH and CDR2 LQKENI. The CDR3 DNA follows: TGTGCCAGCTCACCTCTTGACAGCCGCAGGGAAAAACTGTTTTTT. Residues: CASSPLDSRREKLFF.

V is TRBV3-1 (or the pseudogene TRBV3-2) and J is TRBJ2-3; 12 bases match TRBD2. Looked up from germline, CDR1 is LGHDT and CDR2 is YNNKEL (reference sequence). V was clipped by 2 bases and J by 0 bases; unmatched bases: 12. The CDR3 is made up of 20 amino acids. The CDR3 sequence: CASSQTPLAGGRLSTDTQYF. CDR3 coding DNA: TGTGCCAGCAGCCAAACCCCGCTAGCGGGGGGGCGGTTGAGCACAGATACGCAGTATTTT.

The chain carries TRBV7-8 and TRBJ2-7; D call uncertain. The CDR3 has 11 amino acids. CDR1 and CDR2 (germline): SGHVS, FQNEAQ. The V and J ends lost 2 bases and 1 base respectively, with 0 bases between them. In DNA, the CDR3 is TGTGCCAGCAGCTTATCCTACGAGCAGTACTTC. Its translation: CASSLSYEQYF.